Listed below are T cell receptor beta chains from one sample, sequenced in a study of vaccination effects on CD4 cells after COVID-19. The data were produced by immunoSEQ multiplex PCR, yet TCRdb's version contains in-frame clones alone and is incomplete. The table shows tens of thousands of clones, with 65% to 75% occurring only once. These receptors are not linked to any known antigen. The specimen comprised CD4+ T cells from PBMCs cultured without peptide, sampled before COVID-19 vaccination. Every receptor here comes from a human donor who had a prior SARS-CoV-2 infection. The CDR3 runs from the conserved cysteine through the conserved F or W. The D gene is left open where the match is weak. Expanded clones get a size class; other rows say once, few or many, or leave the size out.

TRBV10-3	TRBD1	TRBJ1-2	.	CAITMTTGQGTNYGYTF
TRBV5-4	.	TRBJ2-2	few	CASSSARVGTGELFF
TRBV15	.	TRBJ1-1	once	CATSRRDNTEAFF
TRBV7-9	TRBD1	TRBJ2-7	.	CASSLGQFDDEQYF
TRBV3-1/TRBV3-2	.	TRBJ1-2	.	CASSSGRNANYGYTF
TRBV5-1	.	TRBJ2-1	once	CASSLAGVLAREQFF
TRBV5-4	TRBD2	TRBJ2-3	.	CASSPPLAGGRGTQYF
TRBV6-5	TRBD1	TRBJ1-2	.	CASSTRQGRGYTF
TRBV5-4	.	TRBJ1-2	.	CASSLAEGIWGYTF
TRBV6-5	TRBD1	TRBJ1-2	.	CASSYARDRALYGYTF
TRBV4-2	TRBD2	TRBJ2-5	.	CASSHSLAAEAQETQYF
TRBV5-4	.	TRBJ2-1	.	CAIQSGIYNEQFF
TRBV2	.	TRBJ1-4	.	CASSTPRVSNEKLFF
TRBV29-1	TRBD1	TRBJ1-5	once	CSVGDSSGLKPQHF
TRBV3-1/TRBV3-2	.	TRBJ2-1	.	CASSRLTASSYNEQFF
TRBV14	TRBD1	TRBJ1-2	.	CASSQRQGARGYTF
TRBV10-3	.	TRBJ1-1	.	CAISEWGQNTEAFF
TRBV25-1	.	TRBJ2-3	.	CASNAGHGDTQYF
TRBV5-4	.	TRBJ1-4	.	CASSRDGGSTREKLFF
TRBV10-3	TRBD1	TRBJ1-2	.	CAISESRGPVEAYGYTF
TRBV5-6	.	TRBJ2-7	.	CASSVELGSSYEQYF
TRBV3-1/TRBV3-2	.	TRBJ1-5	.	CASSQGAGLSNQPQHF
TRBV11-2	.	TRBJ2-5	.	CASSLFGGGQETQYF
TRBV7-6	.	TRBJ2-7	few	CASSLGWGRGGYEQYF
TRBV9	.	TRBJ2-1	.	CASSVVPQLEQFF
TRBV10-3	.	TRBJ1-4	.	CAISESGNEKLFF
TRBV19	TRBD1	TRBJ2-2	.	CASRRTGNANTGELFF
TRBV6-2/TRBV6-3	.	TRBJ2-3	few	CASSYNADTQYF
TRBV2	.	TRBJ2-1	.	CASAEDNSSYNEQFF
TRBV30	TRBD1	TRBJ1-2	few	CAWNPDRGHNGYTF
TRBV30	.	TRBJ2-7	.	CAWSWSHEQYF
TRBV9	TRBD2	TRBJ2-2	.	CASSVAPSGGNTGELFF
TRBV6-6	.	TRBJ1-3	.	CASSYSSSGNTIYF
TRBV7-9	.	TRBJ2-5	.	CASSPSLSLETQYF
TRBV19	.	TRBJ1-4	.	CASGDPGATNEKLFF
TRBV5-1	.	TRBJ1-2	.	CASSWGTYGYTF
TRBV18	TRBD2	TRBJ2-1	.	CASSPLAGVRVNNEQFF
TRBV24-1	.	TRBJ2-1	.	CATSDPDGSSYNEQFF
TRBV19	TRBD1	TRBJ2-1	.	CASSKDREQEQFF
TRBV7-3	.	TRBJ2-1	.	CASSLLGGGGHEQFF